The clone carrying this T cell receptor (beta chain) was observed once. The sample belongs to a study of T cell changes during pregnancy in multiple sclerosis. TCRdb's table, derived via immunoSEQ multiplex PCR, lists solely in-frame clones and lacks some. The sample lists 90,000 to 120,000 clones, 80% to 95% occurring once. The CDR3 runs to 15 residues. Per the germline V gene, CDR1 is SGHNT and CDR2 is YYREEE (reference sequence). Trimming took 1 base from V and 7 from J, leaving 18 bases between them. The clonotype originates from a female donor in good health, enrolled as a control in a pregnancy study. The chain uses TRBV5-4 and TRBJ2-7, with D possibly matching TRBD2 (7 bases). The sequencing here drew on peripheral blood, taken in the third trimester of pregnancy. The CDR3 DNA follows: TGTGCCAGCAGCTTGTGGGGGGGGGCCTTAGGAGAGCAGTACTTC. Translation gives CASSLWGGALGEQYF.